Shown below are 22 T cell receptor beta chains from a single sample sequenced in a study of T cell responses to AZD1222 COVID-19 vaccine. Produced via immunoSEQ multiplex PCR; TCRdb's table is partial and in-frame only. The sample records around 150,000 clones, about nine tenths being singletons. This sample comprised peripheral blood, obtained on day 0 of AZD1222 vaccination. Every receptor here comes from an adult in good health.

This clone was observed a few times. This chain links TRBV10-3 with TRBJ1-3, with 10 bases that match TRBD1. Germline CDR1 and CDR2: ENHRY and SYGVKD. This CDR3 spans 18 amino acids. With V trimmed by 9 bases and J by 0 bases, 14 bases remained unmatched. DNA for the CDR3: TGTGCCATAAGAGACCAACTGGGGACAGGGGCCTCTGGAAACACCATATATTTT. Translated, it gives CAIRDQLGTGASGNTIYF.

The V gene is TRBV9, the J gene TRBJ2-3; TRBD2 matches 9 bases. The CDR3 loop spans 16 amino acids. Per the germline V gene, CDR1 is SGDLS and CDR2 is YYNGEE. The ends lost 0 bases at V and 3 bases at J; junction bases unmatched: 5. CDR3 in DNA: TGTGCCAGCAGCGTAGCAAGCGGGGGGTGGACAGATACGCAGTATTTT. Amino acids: CASSVASGGWTDTQYF.

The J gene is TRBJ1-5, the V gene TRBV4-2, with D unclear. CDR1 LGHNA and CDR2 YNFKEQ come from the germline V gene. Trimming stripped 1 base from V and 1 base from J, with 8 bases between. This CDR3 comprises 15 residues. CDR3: CASSQAQDSNQPQHF. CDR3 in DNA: TGTGCCAGCAGCCAAGCCCAGGACAGCAATCAGCCCCAGCATTTT.

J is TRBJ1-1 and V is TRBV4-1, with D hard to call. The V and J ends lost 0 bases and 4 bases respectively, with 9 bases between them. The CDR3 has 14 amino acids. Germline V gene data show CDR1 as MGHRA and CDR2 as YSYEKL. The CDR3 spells CASSQDVNPTEAFF. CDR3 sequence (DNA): TGCGCCAGCAGCCAAGATGTAAACCCCACTGAAGCTTTCTTT.

CDR3 residues: CASSRGQAGANVLTF. CDR3 DNA sequence: TGTGCCAGCAGCCGAGGACAGGCTGGGGCCAACGTCCTGACTTTC. The J gene is TRBJ2-6, the V gene TRBV5-8, with TRBD1 matching 7 bases. Trimming cost V 4 bases and J 2 bases; bases outside gene matches: 3. This CDR3 contains 15 residues. CDR1 and CDR2 (germline): SGHTS, YDEGEE.

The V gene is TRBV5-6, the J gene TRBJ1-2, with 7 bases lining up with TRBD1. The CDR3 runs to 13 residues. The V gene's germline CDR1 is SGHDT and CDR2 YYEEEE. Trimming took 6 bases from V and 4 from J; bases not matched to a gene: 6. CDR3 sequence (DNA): TGTGCCAGCACCCCGGACAGGCTCTATGGCTACACCTTC. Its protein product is CASTPDRLYGYTF.

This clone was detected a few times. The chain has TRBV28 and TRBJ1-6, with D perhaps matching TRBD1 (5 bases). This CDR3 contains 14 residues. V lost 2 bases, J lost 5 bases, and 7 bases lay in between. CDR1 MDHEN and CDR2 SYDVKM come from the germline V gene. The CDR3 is CASSLLGDNSPLHF. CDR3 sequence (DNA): TGTGCCAGCAGTTTACTGGGGGATAATTCACCCCTCCACTTT.

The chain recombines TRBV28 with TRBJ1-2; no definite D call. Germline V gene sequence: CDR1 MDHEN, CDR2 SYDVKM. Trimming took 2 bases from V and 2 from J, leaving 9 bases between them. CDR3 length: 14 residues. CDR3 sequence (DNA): TGTGCCAGCAGTTTAGGCTTCCAGAACTATGGCTACACCTTC. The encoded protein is CASSLGFQNYGYTF.

CDR3 loop: CASSFIQVQTQYF. In nucleotides, the CDR3 is TGTGCCAGCAGCTTTATCCAGGTTCAGACCCAGTACTTC. The chain couples TRBV5-6 to TRBJ2-5; D remains unclear. This CDR3 has 13 residues. Germline CDR1 SGHDT, CDR2 YYEEEE. Deletions cut 2 bases from V and 6 bases from J, with 11 bases between.

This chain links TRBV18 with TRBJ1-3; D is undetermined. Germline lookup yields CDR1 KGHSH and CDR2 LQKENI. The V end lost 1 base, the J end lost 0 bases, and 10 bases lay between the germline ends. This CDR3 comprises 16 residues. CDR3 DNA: TGTGCCAGCTCACCACTAGCACTGTCCTCTGGAAACACCATATATTTT. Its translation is CASSPLALSSGNTIYF.

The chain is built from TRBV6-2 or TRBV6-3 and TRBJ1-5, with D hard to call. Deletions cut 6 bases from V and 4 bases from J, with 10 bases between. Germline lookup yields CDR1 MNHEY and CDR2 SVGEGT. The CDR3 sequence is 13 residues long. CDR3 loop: CASSKDGNQPQHF. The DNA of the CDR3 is TGTGCCAGCAGCAAGGACGGGAATCAGCCCCAGCATTTT.

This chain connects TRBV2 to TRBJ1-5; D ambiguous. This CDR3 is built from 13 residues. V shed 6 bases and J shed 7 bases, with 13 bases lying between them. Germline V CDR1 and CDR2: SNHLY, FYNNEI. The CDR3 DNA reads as TGTGCCAGCAGGACCTGGGGTGGCCAGCCCCAGCATTTT. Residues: CASRTWGGQPQHF.

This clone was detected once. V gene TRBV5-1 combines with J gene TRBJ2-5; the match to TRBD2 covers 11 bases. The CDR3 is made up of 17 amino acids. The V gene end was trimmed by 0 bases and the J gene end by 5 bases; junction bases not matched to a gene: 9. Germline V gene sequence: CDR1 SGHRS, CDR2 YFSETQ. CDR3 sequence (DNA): TGCGCCAGCAGCTTGGCTAGTCTAGCGGGAGGTATGGAGACCCAGTACTTC. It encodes CASSLASLAGGMETQYF.

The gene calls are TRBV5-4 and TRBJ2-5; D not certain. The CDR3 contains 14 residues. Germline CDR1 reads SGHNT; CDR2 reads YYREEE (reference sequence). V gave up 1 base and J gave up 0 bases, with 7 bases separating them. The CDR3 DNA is TGTGCCAGCAGCTTGTCGGCATACCAAGAGACCCAGTACTTC. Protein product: CASSLSAYQETQYF.

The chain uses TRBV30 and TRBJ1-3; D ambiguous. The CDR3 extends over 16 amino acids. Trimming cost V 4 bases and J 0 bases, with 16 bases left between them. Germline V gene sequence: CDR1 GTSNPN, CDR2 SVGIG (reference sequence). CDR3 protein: CAWMPPSGVSGNTIYF. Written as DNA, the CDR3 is TGTGCCTGGATGCCCCCTTCGGGAGTCTCTGGAAACACCATATATTTT.

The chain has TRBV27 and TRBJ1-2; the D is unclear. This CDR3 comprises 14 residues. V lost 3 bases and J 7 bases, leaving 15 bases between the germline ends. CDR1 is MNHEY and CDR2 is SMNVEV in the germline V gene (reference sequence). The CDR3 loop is CASSFDKRSGGYTF. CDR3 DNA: TGTGCCAGCAGTTTTGATAAGAGGAGTGGTGGCTACACCTTC.

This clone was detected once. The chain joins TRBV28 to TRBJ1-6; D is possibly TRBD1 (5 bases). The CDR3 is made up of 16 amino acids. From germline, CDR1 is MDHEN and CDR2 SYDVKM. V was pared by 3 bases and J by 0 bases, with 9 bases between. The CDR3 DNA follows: TGTGCCAGCAGTTTGGCAGGGAACTCCTATAATTCACCCCTCCACTTT. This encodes CASSLAGNSYNSPLHF.

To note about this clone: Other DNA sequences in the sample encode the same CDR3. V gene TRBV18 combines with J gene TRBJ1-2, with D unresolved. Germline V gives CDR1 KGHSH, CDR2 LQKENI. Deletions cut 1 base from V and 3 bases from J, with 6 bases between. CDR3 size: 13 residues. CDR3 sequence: CASSPQGDYGYTF. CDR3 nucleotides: TGTGCCAGCTCACCACAAGGAGACTATGGCTACACCTTC. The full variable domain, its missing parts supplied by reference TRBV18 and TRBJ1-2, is NAGVMQNPRHLVRRRGQEARLRCSPMKGHSHVYWYRQLPEEGLKFMVYLQKENIIDESGMPKERFSAEFPKEGPSILRIQQVVRGDSAAYFCASSPQGDYGYTFGSGTRLTVV.

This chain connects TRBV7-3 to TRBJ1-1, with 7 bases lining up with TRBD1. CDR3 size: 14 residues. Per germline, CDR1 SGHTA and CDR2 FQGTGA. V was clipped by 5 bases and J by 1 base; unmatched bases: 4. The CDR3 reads CASSRDRRNTEAFF. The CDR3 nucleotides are TGTGCCAGCAGCCGGGACAGAAGGAACACTGAAGCTTTCTTT.

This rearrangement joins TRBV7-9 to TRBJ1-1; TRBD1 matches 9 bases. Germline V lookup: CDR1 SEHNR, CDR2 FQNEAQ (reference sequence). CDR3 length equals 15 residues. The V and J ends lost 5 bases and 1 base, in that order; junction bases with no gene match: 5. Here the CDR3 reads CASSPQGAGNTEAFF. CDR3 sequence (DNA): TGTGCCAGCAGCCCACAGGGGGCAGGGAACACTGAAGCTTTCTTT.

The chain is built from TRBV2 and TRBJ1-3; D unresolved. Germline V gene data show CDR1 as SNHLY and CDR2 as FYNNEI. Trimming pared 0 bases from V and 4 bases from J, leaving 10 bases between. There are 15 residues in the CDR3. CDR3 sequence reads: CASSEATSRGNTIYF. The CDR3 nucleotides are TGTGCCAGCAGTGAAGCAACTAGCCGGGGAAACACCATATATTTT.

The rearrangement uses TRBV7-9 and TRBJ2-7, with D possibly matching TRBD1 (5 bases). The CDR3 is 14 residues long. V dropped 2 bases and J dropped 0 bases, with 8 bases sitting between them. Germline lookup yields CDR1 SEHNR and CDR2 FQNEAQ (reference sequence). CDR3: CASSLTGSSYEQYF. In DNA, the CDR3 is TGTGCCAGCAGCTTAACAGGAAGCTCCTACGAGCAGTACTTC. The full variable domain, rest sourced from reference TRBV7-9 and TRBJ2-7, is DTGVSQNPRHKITKRGQNVTFRCDPISEHNRLYWYRQTLGQGPEFLTYFQNEAQLEKSRLLSDRFSAERPKGSFSTLEIQRTEQGDSAMYLCASSLTGSSYEQYFGPGTRLTVT.